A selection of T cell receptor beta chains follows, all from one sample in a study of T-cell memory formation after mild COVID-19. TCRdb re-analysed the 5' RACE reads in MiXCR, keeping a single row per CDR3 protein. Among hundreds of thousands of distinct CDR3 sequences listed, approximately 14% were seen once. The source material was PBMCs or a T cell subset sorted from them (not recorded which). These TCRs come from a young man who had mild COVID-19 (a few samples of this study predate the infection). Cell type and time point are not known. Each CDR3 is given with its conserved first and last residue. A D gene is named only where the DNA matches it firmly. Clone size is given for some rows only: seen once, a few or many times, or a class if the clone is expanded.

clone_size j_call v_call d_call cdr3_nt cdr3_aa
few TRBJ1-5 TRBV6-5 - TGTGACAGCAGTTACTCATCGGGGCTTAATCAGCCCCAGCATTTT CDSSYSSGLNQPQHF
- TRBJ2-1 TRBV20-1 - TGCAGTGCTAGAGATAGTGTACTAGGGGGTCGCGGTGAGCAGTTCTTC CSARDSVLGGRGEQFF
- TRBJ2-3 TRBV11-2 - TGTGCCAGCAGCTTAGATTATCTGGGGAGAAATACGCAGTATTTT CASSLDYLGRNTQYF
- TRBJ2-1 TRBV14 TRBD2 TGTGCCAGCGGGAGGGGCGGCCTCAGCTTGGAGCAGTTCTTC CASGRGGLSLEQFF
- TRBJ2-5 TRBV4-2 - TGTGCCAGCAGCCAATTAGGGCCGACCCCAGAGACCCAGTACTTC CASSQLGPTPETQYF
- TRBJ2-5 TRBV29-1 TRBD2 TGCAGCGTTGAGGATAGCGGGGGGCAAGAGACCCAGTACTTC CSVEDSGGQETQYF
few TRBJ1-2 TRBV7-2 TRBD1 TGTGCCAGCAGCGTCGGGACAGGGTACTATGGCTACACCTTC CASSVGTGYYGYTF
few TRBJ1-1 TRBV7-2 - TGTGCCAGCAGCTTAGCCCCCGGGGGGAACACTGAAGCTTTCTTT CASSLAPGGNTEAFF
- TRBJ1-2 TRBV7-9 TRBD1 TGTGCCAGCAGCCTTGACAGGGGGAGCTACACCTTC CASSLDRGSYTF
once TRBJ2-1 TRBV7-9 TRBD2 TGTGCCAGCATGATCTCTACTAGCGGGGTCTACAATGAGCAGTTCTTC CASMISTSGVYNEQFF
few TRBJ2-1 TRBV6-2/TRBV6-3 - TGTGCCAGCAGTTACCGGCCCTCGGGGGTCTATGAGCAGTTCTTC CASSYRPSGVYEQFF
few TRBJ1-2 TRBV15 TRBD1 TGTGCCACCAGCAAACCAGGGGGCTGGGGAGCTAACTATGGCTACACCTTC CATSKPGGWGANYGYTF
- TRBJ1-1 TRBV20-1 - TGCAGTGCTAGAGAGGCGAAGGGGGGCACTGAAGCTTTCTTT CSAREAKGGTEAFF
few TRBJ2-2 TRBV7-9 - TGTGCCAGCAGCTTAGCTTGGGGGGACAGGAACACCGGGGAGCTGTTTTTT CASSLAWGDRNTGELFF
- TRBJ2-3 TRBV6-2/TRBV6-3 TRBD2 TGTGCCAGCCATCTAGCGGGAGGCGATACGCAGTATTTT CASHLAGGDTQYF
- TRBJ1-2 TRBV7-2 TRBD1 TGTGCCAGCAGCTTTTCACAGGGGTTGGACTATGGCTACACCTTC CASSFSQGLDYGYTF